This T cell receptor (beta chain) was captured in a study of shared clonotypes between healthy human individuals. The CDR3 runs to 15 residues. The V gene lost 0 bases and the J gene lost 0 bases, with 7 bases spanning the gap. Germline-derived CDR1 and CDR2 are SGDLS and YYNGEE. Naive CD8 cells were CD45RO-negative, positively selected for CCR7, excluding terminally differentiated effector memory CD45RA+ cells. Libraries were prepared by immunoSEQ multiplex PCR; TCRdb keeps only in-frame clonotypes and omits some of them. The sample lists millions of clones, about 95% seen once, with 0.9% to 1.4% in the top ten. In regard to this clone: This same CDR3 is encoded by further DNA sequences in the sample.

The source is a man younger than 35 in good health. The chain joins TRBV9 to TRBJ2-1; D is ambiguous. Sequencing was performed on naive CD8+ T cells sorted from blood. The CDR3: CASSVAGGSYNEQFF. As DNA, the CDR3 is TGTGCCAGCAGCGTAGCTGGCGGCTCCTACAATGAGCAGTTCTTC.